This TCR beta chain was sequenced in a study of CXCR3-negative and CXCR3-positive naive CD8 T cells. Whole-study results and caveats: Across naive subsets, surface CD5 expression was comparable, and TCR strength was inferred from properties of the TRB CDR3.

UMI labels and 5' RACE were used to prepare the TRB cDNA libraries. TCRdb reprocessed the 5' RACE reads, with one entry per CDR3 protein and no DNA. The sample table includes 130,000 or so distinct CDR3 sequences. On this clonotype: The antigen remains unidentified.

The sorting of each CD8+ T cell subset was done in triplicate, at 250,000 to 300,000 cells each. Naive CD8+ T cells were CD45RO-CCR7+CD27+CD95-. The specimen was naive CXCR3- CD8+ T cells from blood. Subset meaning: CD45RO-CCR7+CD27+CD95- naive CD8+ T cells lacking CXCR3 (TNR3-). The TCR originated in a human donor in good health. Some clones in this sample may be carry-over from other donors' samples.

The chain's CDR3 is CASSLGPGYNEQFF. The V gene is TRBV27, the J gene TRBJ2-1; TCRdb designates TRBD1, a call that cannot be tested without DNA. This CDR3 is built from 14 residues. The germline V gene encodes CDR1 MNHEY and CDR2 SMNVEV (reference sequence).